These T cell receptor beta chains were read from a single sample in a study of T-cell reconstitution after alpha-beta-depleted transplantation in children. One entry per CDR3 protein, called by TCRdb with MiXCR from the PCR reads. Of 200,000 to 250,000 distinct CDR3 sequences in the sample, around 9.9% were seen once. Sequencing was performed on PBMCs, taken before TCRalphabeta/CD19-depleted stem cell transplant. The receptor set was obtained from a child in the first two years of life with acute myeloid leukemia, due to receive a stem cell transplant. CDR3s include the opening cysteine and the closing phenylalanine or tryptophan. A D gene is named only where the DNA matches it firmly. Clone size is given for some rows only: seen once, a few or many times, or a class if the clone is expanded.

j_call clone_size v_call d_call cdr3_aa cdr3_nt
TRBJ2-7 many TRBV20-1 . CSARDQGGRVEQYF TGCAGTGCTAGAGATCAGGGGGGAAGGGTCGAGCAGTACTTC
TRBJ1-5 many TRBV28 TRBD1 CASSLQTGGNQPQHF TGTGCCAGCAGTCTCCAGACAGGGGGTAATCAGCCCCAGCATTTT
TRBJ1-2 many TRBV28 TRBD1 CASSRRDRGRRGYTF TGTGCCAGCAGTCGCCGGGACAGGGGGCGTCGAGGCTACACCTTC
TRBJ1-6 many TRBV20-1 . CSARDPLIGGSYNSPLHF TGCAGTGCTAGAGATCCCTTGATAGGGGGCTCCTATAATTCACCCCTCCACTTT
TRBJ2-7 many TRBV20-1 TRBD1 CSARTGSHEQYF TGCAGTGCCAGGACAGGTAGTCACGAGCAGTACTTC
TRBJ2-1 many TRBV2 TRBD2 CASSSRLAGAGFNEQFF TGTGCCAGCAGTAGCCGACTAGCGGGAGCTGGCTTCAATGAGCAGTTCTTC
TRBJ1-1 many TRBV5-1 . CASGGGAGTEVFF TGCGCCAGCGGAGGAGGGGCCGGCACTGAAGTTTTCTTT
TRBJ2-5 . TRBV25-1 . CASSEVPGKEETQYF TGTGCCAGCAGTGAGGTCCCGGGGAAAGAAGAGACCCAGTACTTC
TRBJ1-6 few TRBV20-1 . CSAYQSPYYNSPLHF TGCAGTGCTTACCAAAGCCCCTATTATAATTCACCCCTCCACTTT
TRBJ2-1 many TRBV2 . CASSEQRVYNEQFF TGTGCCAGCAGTGAACAGAGAGTATACAATGAGCAGTTCTTC
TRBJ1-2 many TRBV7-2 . CASSLSGSGYTF TGTGCCAGCAGCTTATCTGGTTCTGGCTACACCTTC
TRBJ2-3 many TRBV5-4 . CASTFRGGRTDTQYF TGTGCCAGCACCTTCCGCGGGGGCCGCACAGATACGCAGTATTTT
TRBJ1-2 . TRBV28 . CASSLLGLGSGGYTF TGTGCCAGCAGTTTATTGGGTCTGGGTTCGGGTGGTTACACCTTC
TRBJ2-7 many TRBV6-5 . CASGSGSYEQYF TGTGCCAGCGGGTCAGGCTCCTACGAGCAGTACTTC
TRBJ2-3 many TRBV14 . CASSQQLGLGTDTQYF TGTGCCAGCAGCCAACAACTAGGTTTAGGCACAGATACGCAGTATTTT
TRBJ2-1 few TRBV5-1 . CASRTDSYNEQFF TGCGCCAGCCGAACAGATTCCTACAATGAGCAGTTCTTC
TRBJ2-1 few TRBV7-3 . CASSLIPGHRNEQFF TGTGCCAGCAGCTTAATCCCGGGACACAGGAATGAGCAGTTCTTC
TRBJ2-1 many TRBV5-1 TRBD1 CASSYGTGRYNEQFF TGCGCCAGCAGCTACGGGACAGGACGCTACAATGAGCAGTTCTTC
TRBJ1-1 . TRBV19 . CATAGLGGTEAFF TGTGCCACAGCGGGCCTTGGGGGCACTGAAGCTTTCTTT
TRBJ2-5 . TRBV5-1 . CASSLSQDKVYHQETQYF TGCGCCAGCAGCTTAAGCCAGGACAAGGTATATCACCAAGAGACCCAGTACTTC
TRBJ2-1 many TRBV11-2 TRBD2 CASSFTGLAEDEQFF TGTGCCAGCAGCTTCACGGGACTAGCGGAAGATGAGCAGTTCTTC
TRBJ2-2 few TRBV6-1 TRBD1 CASWDREDTGELFF TGTGCCAGCTGGGACAGGGAGGACACCGGGGAGCTGTTTTTT
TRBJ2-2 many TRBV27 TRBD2 CASSGPGTSGRVGELFF TGTGCCAGCAGTGGGCCCGGGACTAGCGGGCGTGTAGGCGAGCTGTTTTTT
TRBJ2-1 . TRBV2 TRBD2 CASSRTSGNNEQFF TGTGCCAGCAGTCGGACTAGCGGAAACAATGAGCAGTTCTTC
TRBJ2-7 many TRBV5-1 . CASSLDGVGEQYF TGCGCCAGCAGCTTGGACGGGGTGGGTGAGCAGTACTTC
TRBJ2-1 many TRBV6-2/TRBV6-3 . CASKPLNNEQFF TGTGCCAGCAAACCACTAAACAATGAGCAGTTCTTC
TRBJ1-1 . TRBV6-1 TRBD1 CASSPGGSGNTEAFF TGTGCCAGCAGCCCAGGGGGCAGCGGGAACACTGAAGCTTTCTTT
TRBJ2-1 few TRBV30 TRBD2 CAWVGLAGTGEQFF TGTGCCTGGGTTGGACTAGCGGGCACGGGTGAGCAGTTCTTC
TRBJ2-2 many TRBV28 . CATQGNLGELFF TGTGCCACACAAGGGAATCTCGGGGAGCTGTTTTTT
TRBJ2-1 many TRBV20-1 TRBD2 CSARELAGSTYNEQFF TGCAGTGCTAGGGAGCTAGCGGGATCAACCTACAATGAGCAGTTCTTC
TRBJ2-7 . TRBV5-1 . CASSPQQGAYEQYF TGCGCCAGCAGCCCCCAACAGGGAGCCTACGAGCAGTACTTC
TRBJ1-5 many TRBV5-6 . CASSRDNSNQPQHF TGTGCCAGCAGCCGCGACAACAGCAATCAGCCCCAGCATTTT